Listed here is a single TCR beta chain. The CDR3 spans 15 residues. V dropped 0 bases and J dropped 3 bases, with 10 bases sitting between them. Germline V lookup: CDR1 LNHNV, CDR2 YYDKDF (reference sequence). The sample belongs to a study of T cell repertoires in cytomegalovirus infection. TCRdb re-called the reads with MiXCR, one entry per CDR3 protein. Among around 100,000 distinct CDR3 sequences, 23% were seen once, and the ten largest hold roughly two fifths. Input material: CD8+ T cells from PBMCs. The J gene is TRBJ2-3, the V gene TRBV15; maybe TRBD2 (5 bases). This receptor was identified in a human donor in good health (CMV status not recorded). Some clones in this sample may be carry-over from other donors' samples. This chain's CDR3 is CATSRDRSGTDTQYF. CDR3 nucleotide sequence: TGTGCCACCAGCAGAGATCGTTCGGGGACAGATACGCAGTATTTT.